This T cell receptor beta chain comes out of a study of T cells after yellow fever vaccination. Overall study context: Preparation of fractions with low cell numbers was performed using SMART-Seq v4 Ultra Low Input. Findings and limits, study-wide: There was a small share of clonotypes that showed up in both the CD4 and CD8 compartments. When the response was secondary, it was weaker but reached its peak faster, day 5 versus 15.

This clonotype was counted between two and nine times. Its antigen remains unknown. By 5'RACE template switching, TCR cDNA was produced, with a universal primer site and UMIs added in the process. TCRdb redid the calling of the 5' RACE reads with MiXCR, one entry per CDR3 protein. The sample holds some 560,000 distinct CDR3 sequences, around 21% seen once. The ends lost 5 bases at V and 3 bases at J; junction bases unmatched: 15. This CDR3 contains 17 residues. CDR1 MDHEN and CDR2 SYDVKM come from the germline V gene. The sample here was PBMCs, taken 15 days after the yellow fever booster vaccination. The genes are TRBV28 and TRBJ2-7, with 8 nucleotides matching TRBD1. The receptor's source is a man aged 25-45 years who received the YFV17D yellow fever vaccine. CDR3 nucleotides: TGTGCCAGCAGTAGTTTGGGCCGACAGGGGATCGGCTACGAGCAGTACTTC. Amino acids: CASSSLGRQGIGYEQYF.